This TCR beta chain was obtained from a study of T cell changes during pregnancy in multiple sclerosis. Germline loops: CDR1 SGHVS, CDR2 FQNEAQ. With 6 bases removed from V and 0 bases from J, the gap between germline ends came to 12 bases. This CDR3 contains 16 residues. The protocol was immunoSEQ multiplex PCR, while the TCRdb copy is restricted to in-frame clones and leaves out a portion. This sample has nearly 110,000 clones; about 90% occur once, and the top ten carry roughly 1.5%. The sequences come from peripheral blood, collected before pregnancy. The clonotype originates from a female donor with multiple sclerosis, enrolled in a pregnancy study. The V gene is TRBV7-8, the J gene TRBJ2-6; perhaps TRBD1 as D (5 bases). CDR3 amino acids: CASSLAGFSGANVLTF. The CDR3 nucleotides are TGTGCCAGCAGTCTGGCAGGGTTCTCTGGGGCCAACGTCCTGACTTTC.